This T cell receptor beta chain stems from a study of blood T cell repertoires in COVID-19. A Seattle source enrolled patients during active infection and followed them longitudinally. CDR1 GTSNPN and CDR2 SVGIG come from the germline V gene (reference sequence). CDR3 length: 12 amino acids. V was trimmed by 7 bases and J by 0 bases, leaving 9 bases between them. In the source study's methods: Amplified reference gene primers provided the basis for estimating nucleated cell counts. Only in-frame clones appear in the TCRdb table, and some are missing; sequencing was by immunoSEQ multiplex PCR. That table furnishes V, J and clone size, whereas the DNA furnished D and trimming. Of about 130,000 clones in the sample, around nine tenths were seen once. This clone was recorded once.

The sequencing sample was made of peripheral blood. The rearrangement joins TRBV30 to TRBJ1-1; D unresolved. This clonotype originated in a man in his 60s with COVID-19, enrolled during active disease. The CDR3 region has the DNA TGTGCCTTTCGTACGGTGAACACTGAAGCTTTCTTT. Translating it yields CAFRTVNTEAFF. Full variable domain (outside the CDR3, taken from reference TRBV30 and TRBJ1-1): SQTIHQWPATLVQPVGSPLSLECTVEGTSNPNLYWYRQAAGRGLQLLFYSVGIGQISSEVPQNLSASRPQDRQFILSSKKLLLSDSGFYLCAFRTVNTEAFFGQGTRLTVV.